This is a list of T cell receptor beta chains from one sample in a study of beta chain features in type 1 diabetes. The data were produced by immunoSEQ multiplex PCR, yet TCRdb's version contains in-frame clones alone and is incomplete. The sample holds around 130,000 clones, approximately 10% seen once. Source material: central memory CD4+ T cells from blood. These receptors were taken from a man aged 25-40 years with type 1 diabetes. Both conserved end residues are trimmed from each CDR3. Fields, in order: V gene, clone size, J gene, CDR3 protein. Expanded clones are given a class, and other clones once, few, many or no size at all.

>TRBV7-3|few|TRBJ2-3
ASSLGLSTDTQY
>TRBV6-1|NA|TRBJ2-2
ASLQVPNTGELF
>TRBV5-1|few|TRBJ1-2
ASSEGQSGGYT
>TRBV28|NA|TRBJ2-5
ASSFQGHIIQETQY
>TRBV4-3|NA|TRBJ1-4
ASSLQGFEKLF
>TRBV13|NA|TRBJ2-1
ASSLASSYNEQF
>TRBV28|many|TRBJ1-2
ASSTMTGAYGYT
>TRBV27|NA|TRBJ1-2
ATGTVPNYGYT
>TRBV11-2|few|TRBJ1-6
ASSLDSFSYNSPLH
>TRBV5-6|few|TRBJ2-5
ASSSTGGGETQY
>TRBV5-4|few|TRBJ2-1
ASSFAGTAYNEQF
>TRBV12-2|NA|TRBJ2-1
ASLQRDSGGATDEQF
>TRBV11-2|NA|TRBJ1-6
ASSRRGLEDNSPLH
>TRBV4-2|few|TRBJ2-3
ASSQGQGGGTDTQY
>TRBV7-6|few|TRBJ1-2
ASSSGGAPRGYT
>TRBV11-2|NA|TRBJ2-3
ASSRDRGWDTQY
>TRBV30|few|TRBJ1-1
AWSRANTEAF
>TRBV19|NA|TRBJ2-3
ASSMTGWSTDTQY
>TRBV13|NA|TRBJ1-6
ASMGPKQGRAPLH
>TRBV6-5|few|TRBJ2-5
ASMRVRGETQY
>TRBV11-2|NA|TRBJ2-7
ASSLGNRGRAYEQY
>TRBV4-2|NA|TRBJ2-5
ASSQDIGEAQY
>TRBV30|few|TRBJ2-5
AWDFYLQETQY
>TRBV5-6|NA|TRBJ2-1
ASSWLAGTKDEQF
>TRBV9|few|TRBJ2-7
ASSANSVSYEQY
>TRBV15|few|TRBJ2-5
ATSSGTSAQETQY
>TRBV5-4|NA|TRBJ2-3
ASSAESTEGTQY
>TRBV23-1|many|TRBJ1-5
ASIHSYQPQH
>TRBV29-1|few|TRBJ1-2
SVGGTALLGYT
>TRBV5-6|NA|TRBJ2-5
ASTMTGIEKTQY
>TRBV4-2|NA|TRBJ2-3
ASSPDRTTDTQY
>TRBV6-6|few|TRBJ1-6
ASSFGAGNSPLH
>TRBV6-5|few|TRBJ2-7
ASRPGQDPYEQY
>TRBV11-3|NA|TRBJ1-1
ASSLEGGSTEAF
>TRBV5-1|few|TRBJ2-7
ASSLAGDNYEQY
>TRBV18|NA|TRBJ1-2
ASSPPSGDYGYT
>TRBV18|few|TRBJ2-5
ASSSFGSQETQY
>TRBV4-3|NA|TRBJ1-6
ASYCRDSPLH
>TRBV27|few|TRBJ2-7
ASSLKWTAYEQY
>TRBV7-8|few|TRBJ2-7
ASSPTGLRSYEQY
>TRBV2|NA|TRBJ2-5
ASSFYSQGETQY
>TRBV11-1|NA|TRBJ2-7
ASSLAGGVGYEQY
>TRBV18|NA|TRBJ1-6
ASSPAGAPNSPLH
>TRBV7-9|many|TRBJ1-5
ASSLAGGNQPQH
>TRBV5-4|NA|TRBJ1-2
ASSSGTGSDYGYT
>TRBV5-1|few|TRBJ1-1
ASSPGSTEAF
>TRBV7-7|few|TRBJ2-5
ASSPGQGKETQY
>TRBV5-6|NA|TRBJ1-6
ASESRGSSSPLH
>TRBV2|NA|TRBJ2-5
ASSELAGEETQY
>TRBV7-9|once|TRBJ2-6
ASSLGGTGLQSANVLT
>TRBV7-9|NA|TRBJ1-6
ASSLRTDNSPLH
>TRBV7-9|few|TRBJ1-6
ASSQPRGESPLH
>TRBV6-5|few|TRBJ1-5
ASSPDRDQPQH
>TRBV11-2|NA|TRBJ1-1
ASSPRVISTEAF
>TRBV5-4|NA|TRBJ2-5
ASSLAGRGQETQY
>TRBV5-6|NA|TRBJ2-3
ASRPIREDTQY
>TRBV19|NA|TRBJ2-7
ASSSPGQGNSYEQY
>TRBV5-1|NA|TRBJ1-4
ASSGQGDKSVEKLF
>TRBV7-2|many|TRBJ1-3
ASSPWGTGSVDTIY
>TRBV4-3|NA|TRBJ2-2
ASSPRTASNTGELF